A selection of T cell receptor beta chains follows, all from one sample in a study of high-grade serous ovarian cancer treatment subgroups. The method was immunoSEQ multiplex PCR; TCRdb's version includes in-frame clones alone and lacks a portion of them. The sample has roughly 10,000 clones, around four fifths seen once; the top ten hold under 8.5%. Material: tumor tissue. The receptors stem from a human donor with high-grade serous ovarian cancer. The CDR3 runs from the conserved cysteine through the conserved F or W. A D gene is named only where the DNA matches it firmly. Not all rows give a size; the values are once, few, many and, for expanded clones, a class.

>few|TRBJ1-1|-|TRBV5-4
CASSRQGLENTEAFF
TGTGCCAGCAGCCGCCAGGGGTTAGAGAACACTGAAGCTTTCTTT
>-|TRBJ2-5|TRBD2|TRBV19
CASSIGLAGRYQETQYF
TGTGCCAGTAGTATAGGACTAGCGGGAAGGTACCAAGAGACCCAGTACTTC
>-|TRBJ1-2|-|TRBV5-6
CASSHDSYGYTF
TGTGCCAGCAGCCACGACAGCTATGGCTACACCTTC
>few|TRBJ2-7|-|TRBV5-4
CASSLGYSYEQYF
TGTGCCAGCAGCTTGGGGTACTCCTACGAGCAGTACTTC
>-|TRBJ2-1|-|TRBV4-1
CASSQVDDPYNEQFF
TGCGCCAGCAGCCAGGTCGATGACCCCTACAATGAGCAGTTCTTC
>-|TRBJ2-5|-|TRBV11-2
CASRGLGSSTGPGETQYF
TGTGCCAGCAGAGGATTGGGGTCTAGTACAGGGCCAGGGGAGACCCAGTACTTC
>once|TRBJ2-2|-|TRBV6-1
CASQGSGELFF
TGTGCCAGCCAAGGAAGCGGGGAGCTGTTTTTT
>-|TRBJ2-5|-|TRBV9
CASSVGAMGGMETQYF
TGTGCCAGCAGCGTAGGTGCTATGGGGGGAATGGAGACCCAGTACTTC
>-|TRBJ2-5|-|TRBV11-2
CASSFWGETQYF
TGTGCCAGCAGCTTCTGGGGAGAGACCCAGTACTTC
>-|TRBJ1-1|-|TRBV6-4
CASRLRGGTEAFF
TGTGCCAGCAGACTTCGAGGGGGCACTGAAGCTTTCTTT
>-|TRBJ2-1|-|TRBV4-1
CASSQERAGLLHNEQFF
TGCGCCAGCAGCCAAGAGCGAGCGGGCCTACTCCACAATGAGCAGTTCTTC
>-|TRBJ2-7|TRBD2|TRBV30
CAWELAGAYEQYF
TGTGCCTGGGAACTAGCGGGGGCCTACGAGCAGTACTTC
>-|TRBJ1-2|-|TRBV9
CASSSAVYYGYTF
TGTGCCAGCAGCTCCGCAGTGTACTATGGCTACACCTTC
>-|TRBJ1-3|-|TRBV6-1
CASLHRQEGNTIYF
TGTGCCAGCCTCCATAGACAAGAAGGAAACACCATATATTTT
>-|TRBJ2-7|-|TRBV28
CASSLIGGRTYEQYF
TGTGCCAGCAGTTTGATCGGGGGTCGAACCTACGAGCAGTACTTC
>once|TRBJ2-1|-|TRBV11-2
CASSRGTDQSNNEQFF
TGTGCCAGCAGCCGCGGGACGGATCAATCAAACAATGAGCAGTTCTTC
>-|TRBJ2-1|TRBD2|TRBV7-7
CASSPLAGAYNEQFF
TGTGCTAGCAGCCCACTAGCGGGAGCCTACAATGAGCAGTTCTTC
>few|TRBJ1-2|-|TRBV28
CASGLGTGLYYTF
TGTGCCAGCGGATTGGGAACAGGGCTGTACTACACCTTC
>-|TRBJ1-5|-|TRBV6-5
CASSDRPLGQPQHF
TGTGCCAGCAGTGATCGCCCCCTTGGTCAGCCCCAGCATTTT
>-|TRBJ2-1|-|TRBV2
CASTHRSTVRNEQFF
TGTGCCAGCACCCACCGGAGTACAGTGCGCAATGAGCAGTTCTTC
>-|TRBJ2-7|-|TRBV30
CAWSKGGGYEQYF
TGTGCCTGGAGTAAAGGCGGAGGCTACGAGCAGTACTTC
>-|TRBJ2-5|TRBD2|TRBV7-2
CASSLRSGIFGLGETQYF
TGTGCCAGCAGCTTACGGAGCGGGATCTTCGGATTGGGAGAGACCCAGTACTTC
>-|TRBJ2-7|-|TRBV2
CASSRGELYEQYF
TGTGCCAGCAGTAGGGGGGAGCTCTACGAGCAGTACTTC
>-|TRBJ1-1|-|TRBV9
CASSVRHTNTEAFF
TGTGCCAGCAGCGTACGGCACACCAACACTGAAGCTTTCTTT
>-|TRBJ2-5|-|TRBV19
CASSIGGPQETQYF
TGTGCCAGTAGTATAGGGGGTCCCCAAGAGACCCAGTACTTC
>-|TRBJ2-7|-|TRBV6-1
CASRKDSYEQYF
TGTGCCAGCAGGAAAGATTCCTACGAGCAGTACTTC
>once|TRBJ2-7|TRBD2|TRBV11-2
CASSLGVGLAETYEQYF
TGTGCCAGCAGCTTAGGGGTGGGACTAGCGGAAACCTACGAGCAGTACTTC
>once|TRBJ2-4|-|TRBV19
CASSTTRKPKNIQYF
TGTGCCAGTAGTACAACCAGGAAACCCAAAAACATTCAGTACTTC
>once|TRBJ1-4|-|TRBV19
CASSRTILTFRTTNEKLFF
TGTGCCAGTAGTCGGACCATCCTTACCTTTCGGACAACTAATGAAAAACTGTTTTTT
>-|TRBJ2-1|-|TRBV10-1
CASSEKGLAYNEQFF
TGCGCCAGCAGTGAGAAAGGGCTGGCCTACAATGAGCAGTTCTTC
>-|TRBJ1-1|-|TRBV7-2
CASSSMSGQPNTEAFF
TGTGCCAGCAGCTCCATGTCGGGACAACCCAACACTGAAGCTTTCTTT
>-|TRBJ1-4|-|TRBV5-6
CASSFNRATNEKLFF
TGTGCCAGCAGCTTCAATCGGGCAACTAATGAAAAACTGTTTTTT
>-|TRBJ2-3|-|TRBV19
CASSIDLGGGSTDTQYF
TGTGCCAGTAGTATAGATCTAGGCGGCGGGAGCACAGATACGCAGTATTTT
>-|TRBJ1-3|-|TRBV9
CASSVGPMNGNTIYF
TGTGCCAGCAGCGTAGGACCTATGAACGGAAACACCATATATTTT
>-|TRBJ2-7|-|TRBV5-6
CASSYSYEQYF
TGTGCCAGCAGCTATTCCTACGAGCAGTACTTC
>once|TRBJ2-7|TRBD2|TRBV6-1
CASSEIAGGTYKQYF
TGTGCCAGCAGTGAAATAGCGGGAGGAACCTACAAGCAGTACTTC
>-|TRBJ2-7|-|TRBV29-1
CSVVGLASSYEQYF
TGCAGCGTTGTTGGGCTGGCGAGCTCCTACGAGCAGTACTTC
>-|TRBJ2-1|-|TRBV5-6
CASSFGTNEQFF
TGTGCCAGCAGCTTTGGGACTAATGAGCAGTTCTTC
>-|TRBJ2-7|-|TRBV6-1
CASITGEVSEQYF
TGTGCCAGCATAACAGGGGAGGTGAGCGAGCAGTACTTC
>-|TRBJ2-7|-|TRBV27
CASRRTGTYEQYF
TGTGCCAGCAGGCGTACAGGAACCTACGAGCAGTACTTC